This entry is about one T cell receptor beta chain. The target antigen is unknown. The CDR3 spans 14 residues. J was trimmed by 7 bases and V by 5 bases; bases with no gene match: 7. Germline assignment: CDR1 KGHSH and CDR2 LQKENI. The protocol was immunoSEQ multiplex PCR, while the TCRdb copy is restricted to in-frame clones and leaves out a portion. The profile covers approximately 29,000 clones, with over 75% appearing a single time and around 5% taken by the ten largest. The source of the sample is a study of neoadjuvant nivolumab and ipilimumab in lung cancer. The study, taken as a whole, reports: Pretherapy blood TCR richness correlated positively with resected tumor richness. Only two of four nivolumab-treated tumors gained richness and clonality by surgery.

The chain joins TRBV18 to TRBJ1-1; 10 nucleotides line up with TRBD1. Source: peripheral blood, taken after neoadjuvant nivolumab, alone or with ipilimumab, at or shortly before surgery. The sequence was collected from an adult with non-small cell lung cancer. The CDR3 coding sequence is TGTGCCAGCTCAACCGGGACAGGGGCTGGTGAAGCTTTCTTT. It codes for CASSTGTGAGEAFF.